This is a list of T cell receptor beta chains from one sample in a study of cytomegalovirus exposure and HLA in healthy donors. Sequenced by immunoSEQ multiplex PCR; TCRdb stores in-frame clones only, minus some. The sample records about 200,000 clones, 65% to 90% being singletons. The sequenced sample consisted of PBMCs. The receptors were sampled from a girl aged 10 to 17 in good health and CMV-seronegative. Both conserved end residues are part of each CDR3. Each record gives: clone size, V gene, D gene, J gene, CDR3 DNA, CDR3 protein. D genes are given only for firm matches. Rows may omit the clone size; those that give it use once, few, many or a size class.

>few|TRBV19|-|TRBJ1-1
TGTGCCAGTACCCCGGGAGGAATCATGAACACTGAAGCTTTCTTT
CASTPGGIMNTEAFF
>-|TRBV28|TRBD1|TRBJ2-7
TGTGCCAGCCGGGACAGGGGTGAATTAAGCTACGAGCAGTACTTC
CASRDRGELSYEQYF
>-|TRBV28|-|TRBJ1-3
TGTGCCAGCAGTTTATCACCAGGAGGTGGAAACACCATATATTTT
CASSLSPGGGNTIYF
>-|TRBV6-5|TRBD1|TRBJ1-3
TGTGCCAGCAGTTACTCGAGACAGGGTCTTGGAAACACCATATATTTT
CASSYSRQGLGNTIYF
>-|TRBV27|-|TRBJ2-5
TGTGCCAGCCGAATCAGGGCTCAAGAGACCCAGTACTTC
CASRIRAQETQYF
>-|TRBV30|TRBD1|TRBJ1-3
TGTGCCTTTGACAGGGACGGTGGAAACACCATATATTTT
CAFDRDGGNTIYF
>once|TRBV6-6|TRBD1|TRBJ1-1
TGTGCCAGCACCCACGATGGACAGGGACCGAACACTGAAGCTTTCTTT
CASTHDGQGPNTEAFF
>few|TRBV29-1|-|TRBJ1-1
TGCAGCGTTGATAACAGACTGAACACTGAAGCTTTCTTT
CSVDNRLNTEAFF
>once|TRBV27|-|TRBJ1-4
TGTGCCAGCAGCCTACAGGGAAAAACTAATGAAAAACTGTTTTTT
CASSLQGKTNEKLFF
>once|TRBV19|TRBD1|TRBJ2-5
TGTGCCAGTAGTATGAGTAGGGGGCCCTACCAAGAGACCCAGTACTTC
CASSMSRGPYQETQYF
>-|TRBV7-8|-|TRBJ2-1
TGTGCCAGCAGCGTACGACCTGGAGGGAATAATGAGCAGTTCTTC
CASSVRPGGNNEQFF
>once|TRBV10-1|TRBD1|TRBJ2-7
TGCGCCAGCAGTGGGGACAGGGGCGTCGGCCGTCTCGACGAGCAGTACTTC
CASSGDRGVGRLDEQYF
>few|TRBV6-1|-|TRBJ1-1
TGTGCCAGCAGTGAAGTAGGGGACACTGAAGCTTTCTTT
CASSEVGDTEAFF
>-|TRBV28|TRBD1|TRBJ2-2
TGTGCCAGCAGCGCAGGGGGCGCAGGCACCGGGGAGCTGTTTTTT
CASSAGGAGTGELFF
>-|TRBV5-6|-|TRBJ1-1
TGTGCCAGCAGACGCACAGGCAGACGCACTGAAGCTTTCTTT
CASRRTGRRTEAFF
>-|TRBV4-3|-|TRBJ1-2
TGCGCCAGCAGCCAAGAAGTTCCAGGGATCTCTGGCTACACCTTC
CASSQEVPGISGYTF
>-|TRBV7-3|TRBD2|TRBJ2-2
TGTGCCAGCATTGCCAAACGGGGGGGCACCGGGGAGCTGTTTTTT
CASIAKRGGTGELFF
>-|TRBV9|-|TRBJ2-3
TGTGCCAGCAGCGTTGCGGCTAGAACAGATACGCAGTATTTT
CASSVAARTDTQYF
>-|TRBV14|-|TRBJ1-2
TGTGCCAGCAGCCAAGATACAGCAGAAGGTGGGAACTATGGCTACACCTTC
CASSQDTAEGGNYGYTF
>-|TRBV9|TRBD1|TRBJ2-3
TGTGCCAGCAGCAGAAGTACCGGGACAGGGGAAGCGAGTCGAGATACGCAGTATTTT
CASSRSTGTGEASRDTQYF
>-|TRBV7-6|-|TRBJ2-3
TGTGCCAGCAGCTCGACGGGACTTAGCACAGATACGCAGTATTTT
CASSSTGLSTDTQYF
>-|TRBV2|TRBD1|TRBJ1-2
TGTGCCAGCAGTGAGACAGGGGCGACCTCGAACTATGGCTACACCTTC
CASSETGATSNYGYTF
>-|TRBV6-5|TRBD2|TRBJ2-3
TGTGCCAGCAGTCCAATTAGCGGGACCGGAGATACGCAGTATTTT
CASSPISGTGDTQYF
>-|TRBV4-1|TRBD2|TRBJ2-1
TGCGCCAGCACGCCCAGCGGGAGGGTCAATGAGCAGTTCTTC
CASTPSGRVNEQFF
>-|TRBV19|-|TRBJ1-1
TGTGCCAGCGCCAGTCCCAGCCCTTCCAGGGTTTTAGCTTTCTTT
CASASPSPSRVLAFF
>few|TRBV4-3|-|TRBJ1-6
TGCGCCAGCAGCCAAGTTATGAGGAGCTCCTATAATTCACCCCTCCACTTT
CASSQVMRSSYNSPLHF
>-|TRBV18|-|TRBJ2-5
TGTGCCAGCTCACCAGTTCAGTCGAGGCTGGAGACCCAGTACTTC
CASSPVQSRLETQYF
>-|TRBV28|-|TRBJ2-1
TGTGCCAGCAGTTCCCCCTTTAGCGGACCACTTTACAATGAGCAGTTCTTC
CASSSPFSGPLYNEQFF
>-|TRBV30|TRBD2|TRBJ2-4
TGTGCCTGGAGTAGCGGGAGGGCTAACATTCAGTACTTC
CAWSSGRANIQYF
>-|TRBV28|-|TRBJ2-5
TGTGCCAGCAGTCAGATCCAAGAGACCCAGTACTTC
CASSQIQETQYF
>-|TRBV28|-|TRBJ1-2
TGTGCCAGCAGAAAAGTGATACTTTTTAATGGCTACACCTTC
CASRKVILFNGYTF
>-|TRBV12-2|-|TRBJ2-7
TGTGCAAGTCGCCCCGTTTCTGAGGGATACGAGCAGTACTTC
CASRPVSEGYEQYF
>-|TRBV6-5|TRBD1|TRBJ2-1
TGTGCCAGCAGTCTTGGGGGACAGGGATACAATGAGCAGTTCTTC
CASSLGGQGYNEQFF
>few|TRBV6-1|-|TRBJ2-2
TGTGCCAGCAGTCCCCGAACGTCAGGCGGGGAGCTGTTTTTT
CASSPRTSGGELFF
>-|TRBV7-2|-|TRBJ1-4
TGTGCCAGCAGCTTAGTCCCTCCGGGATCCGGTGAAAAACTGTTTTTT
CASSLVPPGSGEKLFF
>-|TRBV29-1|-|TRBJ2-1
TGCAGCGTCGAGTCGCGCCAGGGAGGCTATGAGCAGTTCTTC
CSVESRQGGYEQFF
>-|TRBV6-5|TRBD1|TRBJ1-2
TGTGCCAGCAGTTTCAGGACAGGGGCTAACTATGGCTACACCTTC
CASSFRTGANYGYTF
>-|TRBV6-5|-|TRBJ2-2
TGTGCCAGCAGACCCCAGGGGACGTTCGGGGAGCTGTTTTTT
CASRPQGTFGELFF
>once|TRBV10-3|TRBD1|TRBJ1-2
TGTGCCATCGCCGGTACAGGGGCCGGCGGCTACACCTTC
CAIAGTGAGGYTF
>-|TRBV30|TRBD1|TRBJ1-5
TGTGCCTGGAGTGATATACCAGGGGGCCCTTATAGCAATCAGCCCCAGCATTTT
CAWSDIPGGPYSNQPQHF
>-|TRBV19|TRBD1|TRBJ2-1
TGTGCCAGTAGGGGCTTACAGGGGTACAATGAGCAGTTCTTC
CASRGLQGYNEQFF
>-|TRBV29-1|-|TRBJ2-3
TGCAGCGCCCAAGGAGGACCTTACACAGATACGCAGTATTTT
CSAQGGPYTDTQYF
>-|TRBV28|TRBD1|TRBJ1-2
TGTGCCAGCAGTTCGACAGGGACTCCGGGCTACACCTTC
CASSSTGTPGYTF
>-|TRBV5-1|TRBD1|TRBJ1-1
TGCGCCAGCAGCTTGGGGTCACAGGGGGAAGCTTTCTTT
CASSLGSQGEAFF
>-|TRBV19|-|TRBJ2-1
TGTGCCAGTAGTATACCCGTCCTACGGGGTGAGCAGTTCTTC
CASSIPVLRGEQFF
>-|TRBV6-5|-|TRBJ1-1
TGTGCCAGCAGTTACCGGGGGGCGTACACTGAAGCTTTCTTT
CASSYRGAYTEAFF
>-|TRBV5-1|TRBD1|TRBJ2-6
TGCGCCAGCAGCTCAGGGACAGGCCCTTCTGGGGCCAACGTCCTGACTTTC
CASSSGTGPSGANVLTF
>-|TRBV27|-|TRBJ1-2
TGTGCCAGCAGTGGAGCTGGACAGAGGTATGGCTACACCTTC
CASSGAGQRYGYTF
>-|TRBV9|-|TRBJ1-4
TGTGCCAGCAGCCCTCAGGGGCCGGATAATGAAAAACTGTTTTTT
CASSPQGPDNEKLFF
>-|TRBV5-1|-|TRBJ2-1
TGCGCCAGCAGCTCCCAAACTAGGTACAATGAGCAGTTCTTC
CASSSQTRYNEQFF
>-|TRBV25-1|-|TRBJ2-1
TGTGCCAGCAGTGGCAGGGGAAACTACAATGAGCAGTTCTTC
CASSGRGNYNEQFF
>-|TRBV27|TRBD1|TRBJ1-5
TGTGCCAGCAGAAGGACAGGAATCGATCAGCCCCAGCATTTT
CASRRTGIDQPQHF
>-|TRBV6-1|-|TRBJ1-2
TGTGCCAGCACCTCAGGGAGGGGCGAAGATGGCTACACCTTC
CASTSGRGEDGYTF